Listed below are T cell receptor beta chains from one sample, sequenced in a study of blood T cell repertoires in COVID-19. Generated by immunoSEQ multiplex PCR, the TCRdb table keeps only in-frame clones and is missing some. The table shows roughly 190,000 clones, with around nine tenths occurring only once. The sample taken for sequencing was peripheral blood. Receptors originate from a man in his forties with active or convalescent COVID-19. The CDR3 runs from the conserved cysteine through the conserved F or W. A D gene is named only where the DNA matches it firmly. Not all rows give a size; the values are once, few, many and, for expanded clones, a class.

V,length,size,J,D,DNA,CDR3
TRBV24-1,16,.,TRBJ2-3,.,TGTGCCACCAGTGATCCGGACAGTCGTAGCACAGATACGCAGTATTTT,CATSDPDSRSTDTQYF
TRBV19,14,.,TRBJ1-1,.,TGTGCCAGTAGTATAGCAGGGCCAGGCACTGAAGCTTTCTTT,CASSIAGPGTEAFF
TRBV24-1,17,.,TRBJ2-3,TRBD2,TGTGCCACCAGTGATTTTCAGGGACTAGCTAGCACAGATACGCAGTATTTT,CATSDFQGLASTDTQYF
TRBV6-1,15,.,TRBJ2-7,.,TGTGCCAGCAGTGAAGGTTGGTGGGAGGCCTACGAGCAGTACTTC,CASSEGWWEAYEQYF
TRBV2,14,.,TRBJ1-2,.,TGTGCCAGCACCCCTGGGCGTCTTAACTATGGCTACACCTTC,CASTPGRLNYGYTF
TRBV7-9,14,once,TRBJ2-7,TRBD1,TGTGCCAGCAGCTACCCATACAGGGGAGACGAGCAGTACTTC,CASSYPYRGDEQYF
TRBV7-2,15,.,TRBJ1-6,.,TGTGCCAGCAGCTTAGCAAGAGGCCTTAATTCACCCCTCCACTTT,CASSLARGLNSPLHF
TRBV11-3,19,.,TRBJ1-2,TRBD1,TGTGCCAGCAGCTCATACCAGGGACAGGCCAATCCTTCTAACTATGGCTACACCTTC,CASSSYQGQANPSNYGYTF
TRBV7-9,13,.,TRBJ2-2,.,TGTGCCAGCAGCCTTAATCCCACCGGGGAGCTGTTTTTT,CASSLNPTGELFF
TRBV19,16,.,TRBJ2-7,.,TGTGCCAGTAGTACGAACGGGGGGCCTATCTCCTACGAGCAGTACTTC,CASSTNGGPISYEQYF
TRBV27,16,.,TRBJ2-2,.,TGTGCCAGCAGTTTGGGAGATCTTAGAGGGCCCGGGGAGCTGTTTTTT,CASSLGDLRGPGELFF
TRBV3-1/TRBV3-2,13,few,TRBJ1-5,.,TGTGCCAGCAGCCGTGGGGGGGAACAGCCCCAGCATTTT,CASSRGGEQPQHF
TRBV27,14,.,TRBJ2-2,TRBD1,TGTGCCAGCAGTCTCCAGGGGGCCGACGGGGAGCTGTTTTTT,CASSLQGADGELFF
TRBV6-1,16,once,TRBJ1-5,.,TGTGCCAGCAGTGAGTCGGGGGGCTGGGACAATCAGCCCCAGCATTTT,CASSESGGWDNQPQHF
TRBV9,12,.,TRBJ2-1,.,TGTGCCAGCAGCCCAACTCTGAATGAGCAGTTCTTC,CASSPTLNEQFF
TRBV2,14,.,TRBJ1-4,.,TGTGCCATTCCCTTGGGGGGGTCTAATGAAAAACTGTTTTTT,CAIPLGGSNEKLFF
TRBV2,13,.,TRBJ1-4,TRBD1,TGTGCCAGTACGGGACAGGGTAATGAAAAACTGTTTTTT,CASTGQGNEKLFF
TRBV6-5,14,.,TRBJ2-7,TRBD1,TGTGCCAGCAGCCCCTCGGGACAGGGTAACGAGCAGTACTTC,CASSPSGQGNEQYF
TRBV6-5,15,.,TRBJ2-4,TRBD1,TGTGCCAGCAGACGACAGGGGCGGACCAAAAACATTCAGTACTTC,CASRRQGRTKNIQYF
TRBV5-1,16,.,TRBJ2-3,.,TGCGCCAGCAGCTTGGAAGGGGCGTGGACCCCAGATACGCAGTATTTT,CASSLEGAWTPDTQYF
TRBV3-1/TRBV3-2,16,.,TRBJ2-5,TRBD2,TGTGCCAGCAGCCAAGATGTAGCGGGAGATCAAGAGACCCAGTACTTC,CASSQDVAGDQETQYF
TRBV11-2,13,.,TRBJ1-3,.,TGTGCCACCATACAGGCCCGCGGAAACACCATATATTTT,CATIQARGNTIYF
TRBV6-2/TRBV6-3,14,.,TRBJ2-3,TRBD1,TGTGCCAGCAGGCCTCCCGGGACAGCTGATACGCAGTATTTT,CASRPPGTADTQYF
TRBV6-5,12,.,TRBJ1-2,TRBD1,TGTGCGGTGCACAGGGGGAACTATGGCTACACCTTC,CAVHRGNYGYTF
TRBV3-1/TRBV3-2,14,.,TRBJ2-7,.,TGTGCCAGCAGCCAAGGGCAGGGGCCCTCTGTGCAGTACTTC,CASSQGQGPSVQYF
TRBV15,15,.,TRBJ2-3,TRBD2,TGTGCCACCAGCACACGTGCGGGAGCGGCAGATACGCAGTATTTT,CATSTRAGAADTQYF
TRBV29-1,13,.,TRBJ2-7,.,TGCAGCGTTGCCGAGACAGCCTCCTACGAGCAGTACTTC,CSVAETASYEQYF
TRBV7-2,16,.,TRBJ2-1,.,TGTGCCAGCAACCCAGAGGTGGACTCGCGTGACAATGAGCAGTTCTTC,CASNPEVDSRDNEQFF
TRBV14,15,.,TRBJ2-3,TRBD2,TGTGCCAGCAGCCTACGGACTAGCGGAGCAGATACGCAGTATTTT,CASSLRTSGADTQYF
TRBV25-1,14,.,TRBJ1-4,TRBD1,TGTGCCAGCTCCCGGACAGGCGGTAATGAAAAACTGTTTTTT,CASSRTGGNEKLFF
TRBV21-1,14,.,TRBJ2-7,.,TGTGCCAGCAGGTGGTGGGACAAGACCTACGAGCAGTACTTC,CASRWWDKTYEQYF
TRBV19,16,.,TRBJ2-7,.,TGTGCCAGTAGTATTAGGGGGACGGCAATGAACTACGAGCAGTACTTC,CASSIRGTAMNYEQYF
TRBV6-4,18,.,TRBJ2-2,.,TGTGCCAGCAGTCCCTTCTCCAGGGGAACCGCGAACACCGGGGAGCTGTTTTTT,CASSPFSRGTANTGELFF
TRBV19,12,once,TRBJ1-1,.,TGTGCCAGTAGTCGGGGGAACACTGAAGCTTTCTTT,CASSRGNTEAFF
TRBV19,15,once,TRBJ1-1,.,TGTGCCAGTAGTATCTGGGGTCAGGGGAACACTGAAGCTTTCTTT,CASSIWGQGNTEAFF
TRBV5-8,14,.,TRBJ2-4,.,TGTGCCAGCAGCTTGGATCGGGGGACAAACATTCAGTACTTC,CASSLDRGTNIQYF
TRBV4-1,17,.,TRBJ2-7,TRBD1,TGCGCCAGCAGCCAAGAGGAGTTTGGGACAGGGGTTTACGAGCAGTACTTC,CASSQEEFGTGVYEQYF
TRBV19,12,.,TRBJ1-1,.,TGTGCCAGTAGTCAGGCGAACACTGAAGCTTTCTTT,CASSQANTEAFF
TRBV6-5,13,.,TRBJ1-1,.,TGTGCCACCGCCAGTCAAGGGAGCACTGAAGCTTTCTTT,CATASQGSTEAFF
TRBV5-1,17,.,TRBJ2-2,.,TGCGCCAGCAGCTCGGAGGGCTGGTTCGCGAACACCGGGGAGCTGTTTTTT,CASSSEGWFANTGELFF
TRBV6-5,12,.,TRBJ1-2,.,TGTGCCAGCAGTCGAAGGGGCGGTGGCTACACCTTC,CASSRRGGGYTF
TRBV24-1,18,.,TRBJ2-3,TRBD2,TGTGCCACCAGTGATTTGCGACTAGCGGGAGGAAACACAGATACGCAGTATTTT,CATSDLRLAGGNTDTQYF
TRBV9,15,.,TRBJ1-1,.,TGTGCCAGCAGCGTAGATCGTGGGAGCCAGACTGAAGCTTTCTTT,CASSVDRGSQTEAFF
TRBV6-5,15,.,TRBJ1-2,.,TGTGCCAGCAGGAGCCCCAGTGGGGGCGCATCCGGCTACACCTTC,CASRSPSGGASGYTF
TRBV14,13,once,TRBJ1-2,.,TGTGCCAGCAGCCAAGAGGGAGCGAGAGGCTACACCTTC,CASSQEGARGYTF
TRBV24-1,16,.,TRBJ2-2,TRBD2,TGTGCCACCAGTGCTAGCGGGAGGGCGAACACCGGGGAGCTGTTTTTT,CATSASGRANTGELFF
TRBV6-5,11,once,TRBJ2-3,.,TGTGCCAGCAGTAAGGGGGATACGCAGTATTTT,CASSKGDTQYF
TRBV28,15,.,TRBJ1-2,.,TGTGCCAGCAGTTCGCAGGGCGCAGGTCGAGAAGGCTACACCTTC,CASSSQGAGREGYTF
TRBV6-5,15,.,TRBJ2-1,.,TGTGCCAGCAGAGGGACACTGAGCTCCTACAATGAGCAGTTCTTC,CASRGTLSSYNEQFF
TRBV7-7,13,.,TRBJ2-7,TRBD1,TGTGCCAGCAGTAGGGACAGGGGAGACGAGCAGTACTTC,CASSRDRGDEQYF
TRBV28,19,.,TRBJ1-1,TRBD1,TGTGCCAGCAGTCCGACTTCAGGGGGCTTAGGGGGACCACTTGATGAAGCTTTCTTT,CASSPTSGGLGGPLDEAFF
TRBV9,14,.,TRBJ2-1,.,TGTGCCAGCAGCCGCGCTGGGAGTTACAATGAGCAGTTCTTC,CASSRAGSYNEQFF
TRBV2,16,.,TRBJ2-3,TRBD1,TGTGCCAGCAGTGAATGGGGACAGCGAAGCACAGATACGCAGTATTTT,CASSEWGQRSTDTQYF
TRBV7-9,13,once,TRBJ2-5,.,TGTGCCAGCAGCTCGTCTGGGGGCGAGACCCAGTACTTC,CASSSSGGETQYF
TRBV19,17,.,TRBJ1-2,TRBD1,TGTGCCAGTAGTATAGAGGGGACAGGACCCTCTTGGTATGGCTACACCTTC,CASSIEGTGPSWYGYTF
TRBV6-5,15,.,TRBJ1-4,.,TGTGCCAGCAGTTCAACAGGCCCCACGGGTGAAAAACTGTTTTTT,CASSSTGPTGEKLFF
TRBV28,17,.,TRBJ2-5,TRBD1,TGTGCCAGCAGTCCAGGGGGCAAAGGGTCCACTGGAGAGACCCAGTACTTC,CASSPGGKGSTGETQYF